This T cell receptor (beta chain) was retrieved from a study of blood T cell repertoires in COVID-19. Study summary: Samples of COVID-19 (acute and convalescent) were obtained from the United States, Italy and Spain. PBMCs, B-cell-depleted T cells, or T cells were the source of the cDNA or gDNA that made up the material.

The CDR3 extends over 12 amino acids. The V gene's germline CDR1 is MNHEY and CDR2 SVGAGI. The V end was cut by 6 bases, the J end by 11 bases, with 17 bases between. In the study's own analysis: Reference gene primer amplification in the assay estimated nucleated cell counts. Sequencing used immunoSEQ multiplex PCR; TCRdb keeps in-frame clones, though not all of them. For V, J and clone size, that table is used; D and trimming come from the DNA. The data contain some 150,000 clones, roughly four fifths of them seen just once; the ten biggest clones take up around 4.8%. The chain combines TRBV6-5 with TRBJ2-7; D is perhaps TRBD1 (5 bases). The sequenced sample was peripheral blood. This sequence was found in an elderly woman with active or convalescent COVID-19. The DNA for the CDR3 is TGTGCCAGCAGACCCGAATTGGGGCAGGAGTACTTC. Its protein product is CASRPELGQEYF.